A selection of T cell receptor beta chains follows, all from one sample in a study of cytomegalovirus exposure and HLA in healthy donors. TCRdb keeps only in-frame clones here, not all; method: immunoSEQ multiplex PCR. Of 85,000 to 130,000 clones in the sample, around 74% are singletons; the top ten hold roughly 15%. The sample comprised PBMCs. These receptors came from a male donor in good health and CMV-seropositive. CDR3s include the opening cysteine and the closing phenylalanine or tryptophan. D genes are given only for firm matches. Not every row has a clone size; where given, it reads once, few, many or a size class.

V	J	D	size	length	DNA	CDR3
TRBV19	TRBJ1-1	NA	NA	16	TGTGCCAGTATTCATTTAGCCAGTTCGACGAACACTGAAGCTTTCTTT	CASIHLASSTNTEAFF
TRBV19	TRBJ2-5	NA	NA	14	TGTGCCAGTAGTGCCGGACAGGGAGGGGAGACCCAGTACTTC	CASSAGQGGETQYF
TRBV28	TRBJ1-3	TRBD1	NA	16	TGTGCCAGCAGTCCAGTCCGGGACAGGGTAGGAAACACCATATATTTT	CASSPVRDRVGNTIYF
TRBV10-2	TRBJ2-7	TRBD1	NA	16	TGCGCCAGCAGTGATGGGAGAGACAGGGGCTCCGGGGAGCAGTACTTC	CASSDGRDRGSGEQYF
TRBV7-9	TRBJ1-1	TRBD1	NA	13	TGTGCCAGCAGCGGATACAGGGGGGTAGAAGCTTTCTTT	CASSGYRGVEAFF
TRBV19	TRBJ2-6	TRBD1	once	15	TGTGCCAGTAGTATGGACAGGGATGGGGCCAACGTCCTGACTTTC	CASSMDRDGANVLTF
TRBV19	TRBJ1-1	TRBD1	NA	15	TGTGCCAGTAGTCAGACAGGGTACATGAACACTGAAGCTTTCTTT	CASSQTGYMNTEAFF
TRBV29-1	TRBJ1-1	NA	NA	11	TGCAGCGTAGCCAACGGGGGTGAAGCTTTCTTT	CSVANGGEAFF
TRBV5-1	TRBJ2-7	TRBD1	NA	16	TGCGCCAGCAGCCCGATTACGGGACAGGGAACCTACGAGCAGTACTTC	CASSPITGQGTYEQYF
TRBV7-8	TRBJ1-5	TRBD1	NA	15	TGTGCCAGCAGCTGGGACAGGATCTCCAATCAGCCCCAGCATTTT	CASSWDRISNQPQHF
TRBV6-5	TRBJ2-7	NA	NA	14	TGTGCCAGCAGTTACGGCCCGAATGTCGACGAGCAGTACTTC	CASSYGPNVDEQYF
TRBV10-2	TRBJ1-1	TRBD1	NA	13	TGCGCCAGTCGACAGGGGTCGAACACTGAAGCTTTCTTT	CASRQGSNTEAFF
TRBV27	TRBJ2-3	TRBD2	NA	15	TGTGCCAGCAGTTTTTACGGCGGGGGGGGAGATACGCAGTATTTT	CASSFYGGGGDTQYF
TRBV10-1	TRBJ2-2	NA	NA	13	TGCGCCAGCACTGGGGCCCGCACCCGGGAGCTGTTTTTT	CASTGARTRELFF
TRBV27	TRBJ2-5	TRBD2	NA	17	TGTGCCAGCAGTTCGTACCCTCTAGCGGGGTCCGTGGAGACCCAGTACTTC	CASSSYPLAGSVETQYF
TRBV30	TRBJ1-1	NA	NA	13	TGTGCCTGGGACACAGGTATGAACACTGAAGCTTTCTTT	CAWDTGMNTEAFF
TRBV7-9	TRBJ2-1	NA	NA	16	TGTGCCAGCAGCCCTCCCCTAGAGAACTTTTACAATGAGCAGTTCTTC	CASSPPLENFYNEQFF
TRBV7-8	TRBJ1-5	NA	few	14	TGTGCCAGCAGCTTCCTAGGTAGCAATCAGCCCCAGCATTTT	CASSFLGSNQPQHF
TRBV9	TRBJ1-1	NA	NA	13	TGTGCCAGCAGCGTAGCTGGCAGGCCCCTGAAGTTCTTT	CASSVAGRPLKFF
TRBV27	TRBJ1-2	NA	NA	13	TGTGCCAGCAGTTTATTCGGGGGCTATGGCTACACCTTC	CASSLFGGYGYTF
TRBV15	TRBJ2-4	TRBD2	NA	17	TGTGCCACCAGCAGAGGGAGGGAGGGGAGGGCCAAAAACATTCAGTACTTC	CATSRGREGRAKNIQYF
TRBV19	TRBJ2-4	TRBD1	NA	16	TGTGCCAGTAGACCGACAGGGCGCGTAGCCAAAAACATTCAGTACTTC	CASRPTGRVAKNIQYF
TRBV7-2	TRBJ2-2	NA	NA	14	TGTGCCAGCACCCCCCCGGGTCGCACCGGGGAGCTGTTTTTT	CASTPPGRTGELFF
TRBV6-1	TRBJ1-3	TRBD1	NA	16	TGTGCCAGCAGTGAATGGGACAGGGGATCCGGAAACACCATATATTTT	CASSEWDRGSGNTIYF
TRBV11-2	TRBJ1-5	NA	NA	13	TGTGCCAGCAGCCGGGGGGAGCATCAGCCCCAGCATTTT	CASSRGEHQPQHF
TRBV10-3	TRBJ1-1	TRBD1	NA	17	TGTGCCATCAGTGAGTCGGAGTTTCAGGGGGCGAACACTGAAGCTTTCTTT	CAISESEFQGANTEAFF